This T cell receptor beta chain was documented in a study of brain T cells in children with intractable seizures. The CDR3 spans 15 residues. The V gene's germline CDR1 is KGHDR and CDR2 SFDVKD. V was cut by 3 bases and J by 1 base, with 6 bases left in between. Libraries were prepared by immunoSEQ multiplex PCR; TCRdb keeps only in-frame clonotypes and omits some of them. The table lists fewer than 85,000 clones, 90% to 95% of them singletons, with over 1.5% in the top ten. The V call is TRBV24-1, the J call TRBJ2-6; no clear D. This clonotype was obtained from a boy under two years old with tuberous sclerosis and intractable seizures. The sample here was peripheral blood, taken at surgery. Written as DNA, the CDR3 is TGTGCCACCAGTGATCCCCGATCTGGGGCCAACGTCCTGACTTTC. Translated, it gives CATSDPRSGANVLTF.